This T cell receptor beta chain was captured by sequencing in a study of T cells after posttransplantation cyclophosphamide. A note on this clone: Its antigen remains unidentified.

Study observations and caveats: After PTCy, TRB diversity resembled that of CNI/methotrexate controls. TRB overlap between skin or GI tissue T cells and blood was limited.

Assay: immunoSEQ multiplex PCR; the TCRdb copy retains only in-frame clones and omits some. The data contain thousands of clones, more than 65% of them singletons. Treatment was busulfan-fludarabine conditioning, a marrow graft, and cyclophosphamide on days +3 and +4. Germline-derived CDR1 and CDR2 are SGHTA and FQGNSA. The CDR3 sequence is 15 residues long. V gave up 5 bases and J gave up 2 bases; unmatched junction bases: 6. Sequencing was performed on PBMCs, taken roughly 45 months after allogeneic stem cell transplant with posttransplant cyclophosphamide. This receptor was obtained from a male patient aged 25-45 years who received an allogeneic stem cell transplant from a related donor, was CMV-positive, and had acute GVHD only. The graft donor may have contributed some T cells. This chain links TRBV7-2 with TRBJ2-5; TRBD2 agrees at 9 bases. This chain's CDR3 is CASSQRAGGQETQYF. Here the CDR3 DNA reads TGTGCCAGCAGCCAACGAGCGGGGGGACAAGAGACCCAGTACTTC.